These 23 T cell receptor beta chains originate from one sample sequenced in a study of T cell responses to AZD1222 COVID-19 vaccine. Profiled with immunoSEQ multiplex PCR; TCRdb holds only in-frame clones, not every one. Of 210,000 or so clones in the sample, 94% were seen once. Sequencing used peripheral blood, obtained 28 days after the second dose of the MenACWY control vaccine. The receptors originated from an adult who received the MenACWY meningococcal vaccine as a control.

The gene calls are TRBV27 and TRBJ2-7, with 7 bases identical to TRBD1. This CDR3 has 14 amino acids. The V gene end was trimmed by 2 bases and the J gene end by 4 bases; junction bases not matched to a gene: 5. Per the germline V gene, CDR1 is MNHEY and CDR2 is SMNVEV (reference sequence). CDR3 sequence (DNA): TGTGCCAGCAGTTTAAGGGGGCGGGTGTACGAGCAGTACTTC. Protein product: CASSLRGRVYEQYF.

The chain uses TRBV7-9 and TRBJ1-2; TRBD1 is a possible D gene (5 bases). V was pared by 2 bases and J by 6 bases, with 19 bases between. The V gene's germline CDR1 is SEHNR and CDR2 FQNEAQ (reference sequence). This CDR3 contains 16 residues. CDR3 loop: CASSLRGPGREDGYTF. The CDR3 DNA follows: TGTGCCAGCAGCTTACGGGGACCTGGCAGGGAGGATGGCTACACCTTC.

The gene calls are TRBV6-1 and TRBJ1-6; no firm D call. The germline gives CDR1 MNHNS, CDR2 SASEGT. V was trimmed by 0 bases and J by 9 bases, leaving 3 bases between them. The CDR3 length is 12 residues. The CDR3 DNA sequence: TGTGCCAGCAGTGAAGCGCGTTCACCCCTCCACTTT. It encodes CASSEARSPLHF.

J is TRBJ2-7 and V is TRBV11-2; 7 nucleotides align to TRBD1. This CDR3 has 13 residues. The ends lost 5 bases at V and 1 base at J; junction bases unmatched: 2. CDR1 and CDR2 from the germline V gene are SGHAT and FQNNGV. Written as DNA, the CDR3 is TGTGCCAGCAGCCCAGGGGGTTCCTACGAGCAGTACTTC. Protein sequence: CASSPGGSYEQYF.

The chain links TRBV7-9 to TRBJ1-1; no firm D call. V lost 0 bases and J lost 1, with 6 bases in between. The germline V gene has CDR1 SEHNR and CDR2 FQNEAQ (reference sequence). This CDR3 is 14 amino acids long. CDR3 bases: TGTGCCAGCAGCTTAGCGGGAGGGAACACTGAAGCTTTCTTT. This codes for CASSLAGGNTEAFF.

The genes are TRBV19 and TRBJ2-6, with 7 nucleotides matching TRBD1. Per the germline V gene, CDR1 is LNHDA and CDR2 is SQIVND (reference sequence). The CDR3 length is 20 residues. Trimming removed 8 bases from V and 0 bases from J; junction bases left unmatched: 19. CDR3 nucleotides: TGTGCCAGTGTGAGCACCCTAACGCCGGGACAGTACTCTGGGGCCAACGTCCTGACTTTC. Protein sequence: CASVSTLTPGQYSGANVLTF.

The sample holds one count of this clone. The V and J genes are TRBV29-1 and TRBJ2-6, with D hard to call. The CDR3 totals 12 residues. The V and J ends lost 7 bases and 2 bases respectively, with 6 bases between them. The germline gives CDR1 SQVTM, CDR2 ANQGSEA. CDR3 nucleotides: TGCAGCGCTTTGGCTGGGGCCAACGTCCTGACTTTC. Translated: CSALAGANVLTF. Looking up the rest from reference TRBV29-1 and TRBJ2-6 gives the full variable domain: SAVISQKPSRDICQRGTSLTIQCQVDSQVTMMFWYRQQPGQSLTLIATANQGSEATYESGFVIDKFPISRPNLTFSTLTVSNMSPEDSSIYLCSALAGANVLTFGAGSRLTVL.

This clone was seen only once. V usage is TRBV7-2 and J usage is TRBJ1-4; 12 bases match TRBD1. J lost 7 bases, V lost 4 bases, and 7 bases had no gene match. This CDR3 has 16 residues. Germline V gives CDR1 SGHTA, CDR2 FQGNSA. Here the CDR3 reads CASSWGQGAIGEKLFF. The CDR3 coding sequence is TGTGCCAGCAGCTGGGGACAGGGGGCGATCGGTGAAAAACTGTTTTTT.

The chain employs TRBV27 and TRBJ2-3, with 10 bases that match TRBD1. The V segment lost 6 bases and the J segment 8 bases; nucleotides outside the gene matches: 14. CDR3 length: 16 residues. Germline V gives CDR1 MNHEY, CDR2 SMNVEV (reference sequence). Written as DNA, the CDR3 is TGTGCCAGCAGCCTCATAGGGACAGGGGTTGGGGGTACGCAGTATTTT. It yields the protein CASSLIGTGVGGTQYF.

The CDR3 spells CASSPRVAGGQDGELFF. The CDR3 DNA follows: TGTGCCAGCAGCCCTCGGGTAGCGGGGGGGCAAGACGGGGAGCTGTTTTTT. This sequence joins TRBV9 and TRBJ2-2, with TRBD2 identical over 11 bases. Germline values: CDR1 SGDLS, CDR2 YYNGEE. The CDR3 runs 17 residues. The V and J ends lost 4 bases and 7 bases, in that order; junction bases with no gene match: 12.

V and J are TRBV7-9 and TRBJ2-7, with a weak D call TRBD2 (6 bases). V was cut by 5 bases and J by 0 bases, with 11 bases left in between. The CDR3 has 14 amino acids. Germline V gene lookup returns CDR1 SEHNR and CDR2 FQNEAQ (reference sequence). For the CDR3, the DNA is TGTGCCAGCAGCGACTCACTAGCCTCCTACGAGCAGTACTTC. Its protein product is CASSDSLASYEQYF.

This clone was counted between two and nine times. This chain joins TRBV28 and TRBJ2-2; unclear D gene. Per the germline V gene, CDR1 is MDHEN and CDR2 is SYDVKM. V was shortened by 8 bases and J by 1 base, with 5 bases between the two germline ends. The CDR3 consists of 12 residues. The CDR3 here is CASWENTGELFF. In DNA, the CDR3 is TGTGCCAGCTGGGAGAACACCGGGGAGCTGTTTTTT. Using reference TRBV28 and TRBJ2-2 for the parts outside the CDR3, the full variable domain is DVKVTQSSRYLVKRTGEKVFLECVQDMDHENMFWYRQDPGLGLRLIYFSYDVKMKEKGDIPEGYSVSREKKERFSLILESASTNQTSMYLCASWENTGELFFGEGSRLTVL.

The count of this clone is one. The rearrangement uses TRBV20-1 and TRBJ2-5; D not certain. The germline gives CDR1 DFQATT, CDR2 SNEGSKA (reference sequence). The CDR3 spans 11 residues. V lost 6 bases to trimming and J lost 13 bases, with 18 bases between them. The chain's CDR3 is CSANLDLSPYF. The CDR3 DNA reads TGCAGTGCCAATCTTGACCTGTCTCCGTACTTC.

This chain uses TRBV4-1 with TRBJ1-1; D is possibly TRBD1 (6 bases). CDR3 length equals 14 residues. The V gene's germline CDR1 is MGHRA and CDR2 YSYEKL. V was cut by 0 bases and J by 4 bases, with 9 bases left in between. CDR3 sequence: CASSQDGGPTEAFF. CDR3 nucleotide sequence: TGCGCCAGCAGCCAAGATGGGGGGCCCACTGAAGCTTTCTTT.

The chain uses TRBV18 and TRBJ1-1; a weak D match, TRBD1 (5 bases). V was clipped by 6 bases and J by 3 bases, with 14 bases between them. Looked up from germline, CDR1 is KGHSH and CDR2 is LQKENI. The CDR3 is 14 amino acids. The CDR3: CASSPSEGYTEAFF. CDR3 DNA sequence: TGTGCCAGCTCGCCCAGTGAGGGGTACACTGAAGCTTTCTTT. Filled out from reference TRBV18 and TRBJ1-1, the complete variable domain reads NAGVMQNPRHLVRRRGQEARLRCSPMKGHSHVYWYRQLPEEGLKFMVYLQKENIIDESGMPKERFSAEFPKEGPSILRIQQVVRGDSAAYFCASSPSEGYTEAFFGQGTRLTVV.

V gene TRBV4-2 combines with J gene TRBJ2-2; possibly TRBD2 for D (5 bases). In germline, CDR1 is LGHNA, CDR2 YNFKEQ. The CDR3 consists of 15 residues. V was pared by 4 bases and J by 6 bases, with 15 bases between. The CDR3 protein is CASSLALLGAGELFF. CDR3 nucleotides: TGTGCCAGCAGCCTCGCTCTACTAGGTGCCGGGGAGCTGTTTTTT.

The V call is TRBV6-5, the J call TRBJ1-4, with TRBD1 matching 8 bases. The germline gives CDR1 MNHEY, CDR2 SVGAGI. The CDR3 loop spans 13 amino acids. With V trimmed by 6 bases and J by 8 bases, 5 bases remained unmatched. In DNA, the CDR3 is TGTGCCAGCAGCGCGGACAGGGCCGAAAAACTGTTTTTT. Translated, it gives CASSADRAEKLFF.

The gene calls are TRBV28 and TRBJ2-1; D may be TRBD2 (6 bases). Germline CDR1 reads MDHEN; CDR2 reads SYDVKM. The V and J ends lost 4 bases and 7 bases respectively, with 8 bases between them. CDR3 length: 12 amino acids. The CDR3 reads CASSYGGNEQFF. In DNA, the CDR3 is TGTGCCAGCAGTTATGGAGGGAATGAGCAGTTCTTC.

The chain has TRBV9 and TRBJ2-1; 13 bases agree with TRBD2. Germline lookup yields CDR1 SGDLS and CDR2 YYNGEE. The CDR3 runs to 14 residues. With V trimmed by 4 bases and J by 9 bases, 4 bases remained unmatched. The CDR3 loop reads CASSRLAGGSEQFF. The CDR3 DNA follows: TGTGCCAGCAGCAGACTAGCGGGGGGCAGTGAGCAGTTCTTC.

The V gene is TRBV27, the J gene TRBJ2-1, with 12 positions matching TRBD2. J lost 6 bases, V lost 0 bases, and 0 bases had no gene match. The CDR3 loop spans 15 amino acids. Germline V lookup: CDR1 MNHEY, CDR2 SMNVEV (reference sequence). The CDR3 spells CASSLSLAGGNEQFF. For the CDR3, the DNA is TGTGCCAGCAGTTTATCACTAGCGGGAGGCAATGAGCAGTTCTTC.

The gene calls are TRBV7-2 and TRBJ1-6, with D maybe TRBD1 (6 bases). This CDR3 region has 15 residues. V was pared by 7 bases and J by 6 bases, with 16 bases between. Germline-derived CDR1 and CDR2 are SGHTA and FQGNSA. The DNA for the CDR3 is TGTGCCAGCATGGAGGCCAGGGGTTTTAATTCACCCCTCCACTTT. Amino acids: CASMEARGFNSPLHF.

This sequence joins TRBV5-1 and TRBJ1-4; D remains ambiguous. Germline V gene sequence: CDR1 SGHRS, CDR2 YFSETQ. This CDR3 is 13 amino acids long. V was pared by 1 base and J by 8 bases, with 9 bases between. CDR3 sequence (DNA): TGCGCCAGCAGCTTGCGGGGAGGGGAAAAACTGTTTTTT. Its translation is CASSLRGGEKLFF.

The chain employs TRBV28 and TRBJ2-7; D not resolved. The CDR3 extends over 13 amino acids. CDR1 and CDR2 (germline): MDHEN, SYDVKM. The germline V and J ends were trimmed by 2 bases and 3 bases, with 8 bases remaining between them. The CDR3 DNA sequence: TGTGCCAGCAGTTTACAGGCAATCTACGAGCAGTACTTC. Protein: CASSLQAIYEQYF.